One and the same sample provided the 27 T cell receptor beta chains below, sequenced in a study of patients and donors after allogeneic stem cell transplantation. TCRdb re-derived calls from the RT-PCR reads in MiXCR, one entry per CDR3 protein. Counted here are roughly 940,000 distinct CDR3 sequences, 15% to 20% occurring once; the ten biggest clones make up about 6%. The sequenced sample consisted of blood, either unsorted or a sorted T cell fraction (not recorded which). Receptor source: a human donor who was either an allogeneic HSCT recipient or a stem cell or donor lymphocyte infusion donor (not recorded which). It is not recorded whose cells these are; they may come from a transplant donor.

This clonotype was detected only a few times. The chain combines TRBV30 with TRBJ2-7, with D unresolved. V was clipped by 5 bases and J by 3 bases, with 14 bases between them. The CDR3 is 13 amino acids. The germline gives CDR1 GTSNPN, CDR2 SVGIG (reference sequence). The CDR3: CAWSFGGVYEQYF. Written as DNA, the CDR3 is TGTGCCTGGTCCTTCGGTGGGGTCTACGAGCAGTACTTC.

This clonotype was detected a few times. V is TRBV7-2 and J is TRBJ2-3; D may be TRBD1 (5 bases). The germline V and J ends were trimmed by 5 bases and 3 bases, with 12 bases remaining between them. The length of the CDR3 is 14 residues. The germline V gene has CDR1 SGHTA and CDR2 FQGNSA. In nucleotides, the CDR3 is TGTGCCAGCAGCGCAAGGGGTGTAACAGATACGCAGTATTTT. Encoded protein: CASSARGVTDTQYF.

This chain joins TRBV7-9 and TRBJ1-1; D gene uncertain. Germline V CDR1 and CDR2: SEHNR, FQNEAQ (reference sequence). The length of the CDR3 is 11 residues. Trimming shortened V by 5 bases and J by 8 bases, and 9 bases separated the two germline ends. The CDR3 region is CASSEKGEAFF. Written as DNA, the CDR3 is TGTGCCAGCAGCGAGAAGGGCGAAGCTTTCTTT. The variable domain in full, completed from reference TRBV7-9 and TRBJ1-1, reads DTGVSQNPRHKITKRGQNVTFRCDPISEHNRLYWYRQTLGQGPEFLTYFQNEAQLEKSRLLSDRFSAERPKGSFSTLEIQRTEQGDSAMYLCASSEKGEAFFGQGTRLTVV.

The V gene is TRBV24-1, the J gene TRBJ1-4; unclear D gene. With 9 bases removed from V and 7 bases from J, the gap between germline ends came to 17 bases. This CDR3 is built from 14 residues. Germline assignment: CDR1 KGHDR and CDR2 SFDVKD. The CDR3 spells CATGALAPPEKLFF. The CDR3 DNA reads TGTGCCACCGGAGCGTTGGCCCCGCCTGAAAAACTGTTTTTT.

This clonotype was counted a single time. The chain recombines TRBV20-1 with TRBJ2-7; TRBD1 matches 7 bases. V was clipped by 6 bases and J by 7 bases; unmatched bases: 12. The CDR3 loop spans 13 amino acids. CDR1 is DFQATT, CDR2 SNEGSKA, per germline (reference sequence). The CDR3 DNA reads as TGCAGTGCGTTTGAACAGGGGTCGGGGGAGCAGTACTTC. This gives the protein CSAFEQGSGEQYF.

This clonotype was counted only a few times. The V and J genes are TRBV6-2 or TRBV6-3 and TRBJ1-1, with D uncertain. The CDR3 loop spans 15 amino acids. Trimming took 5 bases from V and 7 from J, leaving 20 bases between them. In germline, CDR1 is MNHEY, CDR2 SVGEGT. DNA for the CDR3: TGTGCCAGCAGTCCCTGGGAGGCTCAGGTGGGTGAAGCTTTCTTT. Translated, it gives CASSPWEAQVGEAFF.

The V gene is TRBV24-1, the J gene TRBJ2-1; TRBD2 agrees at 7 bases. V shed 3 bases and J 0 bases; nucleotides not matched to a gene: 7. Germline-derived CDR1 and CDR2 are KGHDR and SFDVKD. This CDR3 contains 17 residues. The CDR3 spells CATSDPQAGSSYNEQFF. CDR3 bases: TGTGCCACCAGTGATCCCCAAGCGGGGAGCTCCTACAATGAGCAGTTCTTC.

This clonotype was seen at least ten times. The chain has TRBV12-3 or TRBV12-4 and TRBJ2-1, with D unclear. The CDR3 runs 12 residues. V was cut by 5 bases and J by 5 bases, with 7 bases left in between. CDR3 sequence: CASSLQHNEQFF. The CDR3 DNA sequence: TGTGCCAGCAGTCTGCAACACAATGAGCAGTTCTTC.

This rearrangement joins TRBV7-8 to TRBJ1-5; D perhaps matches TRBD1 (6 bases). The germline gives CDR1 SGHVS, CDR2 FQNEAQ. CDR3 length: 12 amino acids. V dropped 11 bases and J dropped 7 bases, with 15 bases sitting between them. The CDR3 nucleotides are TGTGCCTCGGGCGGGGGCAGGCAGCCCCAGCATTTT. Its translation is CASGGGRQPQHF.

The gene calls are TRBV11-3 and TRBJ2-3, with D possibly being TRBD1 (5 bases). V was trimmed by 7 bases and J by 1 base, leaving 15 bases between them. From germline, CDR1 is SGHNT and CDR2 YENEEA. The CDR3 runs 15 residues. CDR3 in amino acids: CASTPRTRGTDTQYF. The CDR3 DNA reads TGTGCCAGCACTCCTCGGACCAGGGGCACAGATACGCAGTATTTT.

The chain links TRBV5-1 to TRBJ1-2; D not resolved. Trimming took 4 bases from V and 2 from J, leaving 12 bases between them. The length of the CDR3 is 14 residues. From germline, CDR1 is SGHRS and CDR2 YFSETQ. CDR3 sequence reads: CASSPDVRNYGYTF. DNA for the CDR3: TGCGCCAGCAGCCCAGACGTCAGAAACTATGGCTACACCTTC. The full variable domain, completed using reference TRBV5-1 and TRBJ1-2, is KAGVTQTPRYLIKTRGQQVTLSCSPISGHRSVSWYQQTPGQGLQFLFEYFSETQRNKGNFPGRFSGRQFSNSRSEMNVSTLELGDSALYLCASSPDVRNYGYTFGSGTRLTVV.

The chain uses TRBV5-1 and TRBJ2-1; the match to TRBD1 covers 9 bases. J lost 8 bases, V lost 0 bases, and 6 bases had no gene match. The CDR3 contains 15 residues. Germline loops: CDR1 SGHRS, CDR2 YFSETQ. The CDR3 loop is CASSLEWTGDYEQFF. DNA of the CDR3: TGCGCCAGCAGCTTGGAATGGACAGGGGATTATGAGCAGTTCTTC.

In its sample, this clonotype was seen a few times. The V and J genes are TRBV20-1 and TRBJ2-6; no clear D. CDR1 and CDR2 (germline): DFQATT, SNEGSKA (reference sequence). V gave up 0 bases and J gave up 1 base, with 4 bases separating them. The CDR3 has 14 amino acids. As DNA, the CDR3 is TGCAGTGCTAGAGATAGATCTGGGGCCAACGTCCTGACTTTC. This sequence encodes CSARDRSGANVLTF.

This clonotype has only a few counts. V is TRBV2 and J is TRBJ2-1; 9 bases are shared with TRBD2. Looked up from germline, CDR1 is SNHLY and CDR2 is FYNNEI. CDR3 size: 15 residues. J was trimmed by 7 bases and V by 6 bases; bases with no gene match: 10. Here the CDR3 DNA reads TGTGCCAGCAGGGGACTAGCTAACCGGGGTAATGAGCAGTTCTTC. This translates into CASRGLANRGNEQFF.

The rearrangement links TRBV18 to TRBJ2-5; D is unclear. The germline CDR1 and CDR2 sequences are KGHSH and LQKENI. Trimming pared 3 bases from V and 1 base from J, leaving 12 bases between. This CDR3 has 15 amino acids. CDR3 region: CASSPGIDLQETQYF. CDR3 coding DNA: TGTGCCAGCTCACCGGGGATAGATCTCCAAGAGACCCAGTACTTC.

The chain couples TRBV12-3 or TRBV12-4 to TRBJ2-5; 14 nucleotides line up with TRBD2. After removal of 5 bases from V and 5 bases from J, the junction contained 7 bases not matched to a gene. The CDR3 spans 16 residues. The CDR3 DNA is TGTGCCAGCAGTCCGGGACTAGCGGGGGCCGGGGAGACCCAGTACTTC. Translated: CASSPGLAGAGETQYF.

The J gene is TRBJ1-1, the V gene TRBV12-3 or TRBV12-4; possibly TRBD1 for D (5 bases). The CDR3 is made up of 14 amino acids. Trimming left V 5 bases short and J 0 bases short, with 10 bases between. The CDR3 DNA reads TGTGCCAGCAGTCGGGACCAAATGAACACTGAAGCTTTCTTT. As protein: CASSRDQMNTEAFF.

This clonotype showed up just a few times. This chain's CDR3 is CASSLTSAEEQFF. The CDR3 DNA reads as TGTGCCAGCAGCTTGACTAGCGCGGAAGAGCAGTTCTTC. V gene TRBV5-6 combines with J gene TRBJ2-1, with 7 bases aligning to TRBD2. The CDR3 consists of 13 residues. Germline CDR1 reads SGHDT; CDR2 reads YYEEEE. The V and J ends lost 1 base and 10 bases, in that order; junction bases with no gene match: 5. Full variable domain (rest looked up from reference TRBV5-6 and TRBJ2-1): DAGVTQSPTHLIKTRGQQVTLRCSPKSGHDTVSWYQQALGQGPQFIFQYYEEEERQRGNFPDRFSGHQFPNYSSELNVNALLLGDSALYLCASSLTSAEEQFFGPGTRLTVL.

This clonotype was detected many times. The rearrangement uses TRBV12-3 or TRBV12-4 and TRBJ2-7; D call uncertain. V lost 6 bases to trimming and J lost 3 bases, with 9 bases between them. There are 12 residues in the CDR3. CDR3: CASRPDGYEQYF. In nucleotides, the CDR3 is TGTGCCAGCAGGCCCGACGGCTACGAGCAGTACTTC.

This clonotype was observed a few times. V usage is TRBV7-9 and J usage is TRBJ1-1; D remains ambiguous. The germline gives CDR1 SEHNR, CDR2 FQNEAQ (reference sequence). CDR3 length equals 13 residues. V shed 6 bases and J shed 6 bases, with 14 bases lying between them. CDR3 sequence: CASSSAGGAEAFF. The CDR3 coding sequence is TGTGCCAGCAGTTCCGCGGGCGGGGCTGAAGCTTTCTTT.

The CDR3 bases are TGTGCCAGCAGCTTAGGGGGGCACACAGATACGCAGTATTTT. It translates to CASSLGGHTDTQYF. The chain recombines TRBV5-6 with TRBJ2-3; D is possibly TRBD1 or TRBD2 (6 bases each). Trimming removed 2 bases at V and 2 bases at J, with 9 bases between. In germline, CDR1 is SGHDT, CDR2 YYEEEE. CDR3 length: 14 amino acids. Full variable domain (remainder filled in from reference TRBV5-6 and TRBJ2-3): DAGVTQSPTHLIKTRGQQVTLRCSPKSGHDTVSWYQQALGQGPQFIFQYYEEEERQRGNFPDRFSGHQFPNYSSELNVNALLLGDSALYLCASSLGGHTDTQYFGPGTRLTVL.

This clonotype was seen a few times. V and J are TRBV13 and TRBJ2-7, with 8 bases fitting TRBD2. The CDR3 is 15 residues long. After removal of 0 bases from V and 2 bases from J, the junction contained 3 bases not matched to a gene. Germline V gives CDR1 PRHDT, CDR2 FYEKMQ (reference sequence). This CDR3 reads CASSLGGRGAYEQYF. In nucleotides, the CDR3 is TGTGCCAGCAGCTTAGGAGGGCGGGGGGCCTACGAGCAGTACTTC. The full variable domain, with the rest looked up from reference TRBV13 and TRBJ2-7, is AAGVIQSPRHLIKEKRETATLKCYPIPRHDTVYWYQQGPGQDPQFLISFYEKMQSDKGSIPDRFSAQQFSDYHSELNMSSLELGDSALYFCASSLGGRGAYEQYFGPGTRLTVT.

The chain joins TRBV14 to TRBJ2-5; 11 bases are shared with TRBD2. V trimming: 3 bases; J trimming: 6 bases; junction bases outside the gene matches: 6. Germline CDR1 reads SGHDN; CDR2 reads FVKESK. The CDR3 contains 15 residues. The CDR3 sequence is CASSHLTSGEQTQYF. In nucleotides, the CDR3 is TGTGCCAGCAGCCACCTGACTAGCGGGGAACAGACCCAGTACTTC.

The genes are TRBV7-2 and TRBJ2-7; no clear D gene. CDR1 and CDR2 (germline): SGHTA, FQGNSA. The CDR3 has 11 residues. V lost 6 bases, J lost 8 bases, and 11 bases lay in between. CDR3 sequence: CASSSRAQQYF. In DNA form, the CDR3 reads TGTGCCAGCAGTTCCCGGGCCCAGCAGTACTTC.

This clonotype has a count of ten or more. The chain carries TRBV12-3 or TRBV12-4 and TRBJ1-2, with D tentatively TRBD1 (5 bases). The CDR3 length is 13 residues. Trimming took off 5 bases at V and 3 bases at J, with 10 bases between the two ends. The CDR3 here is CASSRQLDYGYTF. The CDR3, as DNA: TGTGCCAGCAGTCGACAGTTAGACTATGGCTACACCTTC.

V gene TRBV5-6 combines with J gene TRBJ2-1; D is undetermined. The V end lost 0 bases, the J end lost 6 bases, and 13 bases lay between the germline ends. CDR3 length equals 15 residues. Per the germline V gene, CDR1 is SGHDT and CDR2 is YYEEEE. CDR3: CASSLGRLPTNEQFF. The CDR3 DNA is TGTGCCAGCAGCTTGGGGCGACTCCCTACCAATGAGCAGTTCTTC.

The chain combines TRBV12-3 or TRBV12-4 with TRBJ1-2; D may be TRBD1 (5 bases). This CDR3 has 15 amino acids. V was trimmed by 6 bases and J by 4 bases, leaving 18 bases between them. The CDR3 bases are TGTGCCAGCAGCAGGAGGTTTCGAACAGGCTATGGCTACACCTTC. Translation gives CASSRRFRTGYGYTF.